Below, 27 T cell receptor beta chains from the same sample are listed, as sequenced in a study of cytomegalovirus exposure and HLA in healthy donors (dated by TCRdb to about 2017). The library was produced with the immunoSEQ multiplex PCR assay. The source is immuneACCESS, and TCRdb retained only in-frame sequences with V and J called. Part of the clones is not carried over; for the studies checked, unresolved V genes explain less than half of this, and the remainder is unexplained. Recorded for this sample are 150,000 to 200,000 clones; approximately 80% of them occurred a single time. Of the sample, approximately 7% falls within the top ten clones. Sequenced sample: PBMCs. The receptors originated from a man younger than 35 in good health and CMV-seropositive.

This chain links TRBV4-3 with TRBJ1-1; no definite D call. The CDR3 contains 15 residues. CDR1 and CDR2 from the germline V gene are LGHNA and YSLEER. The ends were cut back, 3 bases at V and 6 bases at J, with 17 bases in the middle. The CDR3 spells CASSHSGVLKSEAFF. In DNA, the CDR3 is TGCGCCAGCAGCCACTCCGGGGTTTTAAAATCTGAAGCTTTCTTT.

This chain joins TRBV9 and TRBJ2-1; D not certain. Trimming shortened V by 4 bases and J by 9 bases, and 11 bases separated the two germline ends. The CDR3 is 12 amino acids. Germline CDR1 SGDLS, CDR2 YYNGEE. CDR3 region: CASSPTLGEQFF. The CDR3, as DNA: TGTGCCAGCAGCCCCACCCTCGGTGAGCAGTTCTTC.

The rearrangement links TRBV4-2 to TRBJ2-7; 11 nucleotides match TRBD1. Germline CDR1 reads LGHNA; CDR2 reads YNFKEQ. The CDR3 length is 15 residues. The trim removed 4 bases at V and 6 bases at J, leaving 8 bases unmatched. CDR3 in DNA: TGTGCCAGCAGCCTCCCGGGACAGGGGGATGTCGAGCAGTACTTC. This encodes CASSLPGQGDVEQYF.

The chain combines TRBV5-4 with TRBJ2-3; D remains unclear. The CDR3 spans 11 residues. Germline V gives CDR1 SGHNT, CDR2 YYREEE (reference sequence). Trimming took 0 bases from V and 6 from J, leaving 2 bases between them. The CDR3 nucleotides are TGTGCCAGCAGCTTGGCGGATACGCAGTATTTT. This encodes CASSLADTQYF. Variable domain in full (rest from reference TRBV5-4 and TRBJ2-3): ETGVTQSPTHLIKTRGQQVTLRCSSQSGHNTVSWYQQALGQGPQFIFQYYREEENGRGNFPPRFSGLQFPNYSSELNVNALELDDSALYLCASSLADTQYFGPGTRLTVL.

The rearrangement links TRBV7-6 to TRBJ2-3; TRBD2 aligns across 10 bases. The CDR3 spans 15 residues. Losses at the gene ends were 4 bases for V and 2 bases for J; bases not matched to a gene: 3. Germline CDR1 SGHVS, CDR2 FNYEAQ. The CDR3 loop is CASSSLAGVTDTQYF. The CDR3 DNA reads TGTGCCAGCAGCTCCCTAGCGGGAGTCACAGATACGCAGTATTTT.

This chain connects TRBV10-3 to TRBJ1-5; the D is unclear. Per the germline V gene, CDR1 is ENHRY and CDR2 is SYGVKD. With 2 bases removed from V and 3 bases from J, the gap between germline ends came to 5 bases. This CDR3 comprises 13 residues. CDR3 nucleotides: TGTGCCATCAGTGAGCGGGACAATCAGCCCCAGCATTTT. This sequence encodes CAISERDNQPQHF.

In its sample, this clone was seen a few times. A far larger clone is one base from this, pointing to a likely read error. Within the sample, other DNA sequences also encode this same CDR3. V and J are TRBV2 and TRBJ2-7; D not certain. The germline V and J ends were trimmed by 4 bases and 1 base, with 2 bases remaining between them. From germline, CDR1 is SNHLY and CDR2 FYNNEI. CDR3 length: 11 amino acids. The CDR3 sequence: CASSASYEQYF. In DNA form, the CDR3 reads TGTGCCAGCAGTGCTTCCTACGAGCAGTACTTC.

V gene TRBV30 combines with J gene TRBJ2-7; TRBD1 is a possible D gene (5 bases). The CDR3 is 13 amino acids. The germline CDR1 and CDR2 sequences are GTSNPN and SVGIG (reference sequence). Trimming pared 0 bases from V and 2 bases from J, leaving 8 bases between. The CDR3 DNA follows: TGTGCCTGGAGTGTCGACAGACCCTACGAGCAGTACTTC. This codes for CAWSVDRPYEQYF.

This clone occurred a few times. The chain is built from TRBV5-6 and TRBJ1-2; D remains ambiguous. V lost 3 bases, J lost 2 bases, and 8 bases lay in between. The CDR3 consists of 13 residues. Germline V gives CDR1 SGHDT, CDR2 YYEEEE. CDR3 protein: CASSSGLNYGYTF. In nucleotides, the CDR3 is TGTGCCAGCAGCTCCGGGTTAAACTATGGCTACACCTTC.

This rearrangement joins TRBV9 to TRBJ2-7; 10 bases are shared with TRBD2. Unmatched junction bases numbered 6, after V lost 6 bases and J lost 6 bases. CDR1 is SGDLS, CDR2 YYNGEE, per germline. CDR3 length: 13 amino acids. Here the CDR3 DNA reads TGTGCCAGCAACAGCGGGAGGGCCGGCGAGCAGTACTTC. Protein: CASNSGRAGEQYF.

V and J are TRBV7-3 and TRBJ2-5; 7 positions agree with TRBD2. Losses at the gene ends were 6 bases for V and 4 bases for J; bases not matched to a gene: 14. The CDR3 is made up of 16 amino acids. The germline gives CDR1 SGHTA, CDR2 FQGTGA. The CDR3 reads CASSPGGGRARETQYF. CDR3 coding DNA: TGTGCCAGCAGTCCTGGTGGGGGGAGGGCCAGAGAGACCCAGTACTTC.

This chain links TRBV7-9 with TRBJ2-2, with 11 positions matching TRBD2. The CDR3 is made up of 15 amino acids. V lost 6 bases and J lost 4; bases outside the gene matches: 4. Germline CDR1 and CDR2: SEHNR and FQNEAQ (reference sequence). CDR3 nucleotide sequence: TGTGCCAGCAGTCATAGCGGGAGGGTCACCGGGGAGCTGTTTTTT. Protein product: CASSHSGRVTGELFF.

This clone occurred once. V is TRBV7-9 and J is TRBJ1-1; TRBD1 matches 7 bases. This CDR3 comprises 17 residues. V was pared by 6 bases and J by 0 bases, with 13 bases of the junction left unmatched. Germline V gives CDR1 SEHNR, CDR2 FQNEAQ (reference sequence). The CDR3: CASSRTGPGTVNTEAFF. DNA for the CDR3: TGTGCCAGCAGTCGTACGGGACCCGGGACAGTGAACACTGAAGCTTTCTTT.

The rearrangement joins TRBV27 to TRBJ1-5; D not certain. V shed 2 bases and J shed 10 bases, with 15 bases lying between them. CDR3 length equals 14 residues. Per germline, CDR1 MNHEY and CDR2 SMNVEV (reference sequence). The CDR3 reads CASSLQPAGSPQHF. DNA for the CDR3: TGTGCCAGCAGTTTACAACCTGCCGGGAGCCCCCAGCATTTT.

V and J are TRBV19 and TRBJ2-3; 8 bases are shared with TRBD1. Germline-derived CDR1 and CDR2 are LNHDA and SQIVND (reference sequence). The CDR3 length is 13 residues. V shed 4 bases, J shed 6 bases, and the junction held 3 bases outside the gene matches. In DNA form, the CDR3 reads TGTGCCAGTAGTAACAGGGGGTCTGATACGCAGTATTTT. The encoded protein is CASSNRGSDTQYF.

This clone was counted many times. The CDR3 bases are TGTGCCTGGAGCGATACGGGACTAGCGGTTCCCTACGAGCAGTACTTC. This codes for CAWSDTGLAVPYEQYF. The J gene is TRBJ2-7, the V gene TRBV30, with TRBD2 identical over 11 bases. This CDR3 region has 16 residues. Germline lookup yields CDR1 GTSNPN and CDR2 SVGIG (reference sequence). The V segment lost 3 bases and the J segment 2 bases; nucleotides outside the gene matches: 9.

This chain uses TRBV7-3 with TRBJ2-1, with 12 bases that match TRBD2. V dropped 2 bases and J dropped 8; count of bases not matched to a gene: 4. The CDR3 is made up of 15 amino acids. In germline, CDR1 is SGHTA, CDR2 FQGTGA. The CDR3 protein is CASSLALAGGHEQFF. CDR3 bases: TGTGCCAGCAGCTTAGCACTAGCGGGAGGCCATGAGCAGTTCTTC.

V is TRBV15 and J is TRBJ1-5; D possibly corresponds to TRBD1 (5 bases). This CDR3 is built from 16 residues. The V end was cut by 3 bases, the J end by 0 bases, with 12 bases between. CDR1 is LNHNV and CDR2 is YYDKDF in the germline V gene (reference sequence). This CDR3 is CATSRAGDYSNQPQHF. The CDR3 bases are TGTGCCACCAGCAGGGCCGGGGACTATAGCAATCAGCCCCAGCATTTT.

This clone has only a few counts. CDR3 sequence (DNA): TGTGCCAGCACCCTGGCGGGGACTTATGGCTACACCTTC. This codes for CASTLAGTYGYTF. V gene TRBV2 combines with J gene TRBJ1-2; maybe TRBD1 (5 bases). Germline CDR1 reads SNHLY; CDR2 reads FYNNEI. Trimming cost V 7 bases and J 5 bases, with 14 bases left between them. The CDR3 extends over 13 amino acids.

The rearrangement uses TRBV30 and TRBJ2-5; 7 bases are shared with TRBD2. From germline, CDR1 is GTSNPN and CDR2 SVGIG (reference sequence). CDR3 length: 12 residues. J lost 6 bases, V lost 4 bases, and 5 bases had no gene match. This CDR3 is CAWNGEGKTQYF. For the CDR3, the DNA is TGTGCCTGGAATGGGGAGGGGAAGACCCAGTACTTC.

This clone was detected once. J is TRBJ1-2 and V is TRBV19; the D gene is possibly TRBD1 (6 bases). V was trimmed by 1 base and J by 10 bases, leaving 13 bases between them. The CDR3 is 13 amino acids. Germline CDR1 LNHDA, CDR2 SQIVND (reference sequence). The CDR3 reads CASSIARDTLYTF. The CDR3 DNA reads as TGTGCCAGTAGTATAGCTAGGGACACCCTCTACACCTTC.

Written as DNA, the CDR3 is TGTGCCAGCAGTTTATTCGGCGGGAGGGCCGGGAATGAGCAGTTCTTC. Its translation is CASSLFGGRAGNEQFF. This chain connects TRBV27 to TRBJ2-1; 9 bases map to TRBD2. There are 16 residues in the CDR3. Germline CDR1 MNHEY, CDR2 SMNVEV (reference sequence). With 1 base clipped from V and 7 bases from J, the junction kept 8 bases outside the gene matches.

V is TRBV7-3 and J is TRBJ1-1, with D uncertain. The V gene lost 6 bases and the J gene lost 0 bases, with 8 bases spanning the gap. The CDR3 runs to 13 residues. Germline V gene lookup returns CDR1 SGHTA and CDR2 FQGTGA. The CDR3 is CASRLTMNTEAFF. For the CDR3, the DNA is TGTGCCAGCAGACTAACCATGAACACTGAAGCTTTCTTT.

The table lists this clone with a count of one. V gene TRBV28 combines with J gene TRBJ1-2, with a possible D match to TRBD1 (5 bases). Deletions cut 7 bases from V and 2 bases from J, with 8 bases between. Germline CDR1 and CDR2: MDHEN and SYDVKM. The CDR3 runs to 12 residues. The CDR3 nucleotides read TGTGCCAGCACCCCAGGGAACTATGGCTACACCTTC. The encoded protein is CASTPGNYGYTF.

The V gene is TRBV27, the J gene TRBJ2-2, with 7 bases lining up with TRBD2. The germline V gene encodes CDR1 MNHEY and CDR2 SMNVEV (reference sequence). This CDR3 is built from 20 residues. The V and J ends lost 1 base and 4 bases, in that order; junction bases with no gene match: 18. CDR3 loop: CASSLYLSDRASGATGELFF. The CDR3 DNA sequence: TGTGCCAGCAGTTTATATTTGTCGGATCGGGCTAGCGGAGCCACCGGGGAGCTGTTTTTT.

The chain uses TRBV6-4 and TRBJ2-6; a weak D match, TRBD2 (5 bases). Trimming took off 2 bases at V and 0 bases at J, with 11 bases between the two ends. CDR1 and CDR2 from the germline V gene are MRHNA and SNTAGT. The CDR3 contains 17 residues. CDR3 sequence (DNA): TGTGCCAGCAGTGACGGAGGTACCTACTCTGGGGCCAACGTCCTGACTTTC. Translated: CASSDGGTYSGANVLTF.

The CDR3: CASKQGASQPQHF. CDR3 nucleotides: TGTGCCAGTAAACAGGGGGCGAGTCAGCCCCAGCATTTT. This sequence joins TRBV28 and TRBJ1-5; 9 bases fit TRBD1. CDR3 length equals 13 residues. V was clipped by 9 bases and J by 6 bases; unmatched bases: 6. Germline loops: CDR1 MDHEN, CDR2 SYDVKM.